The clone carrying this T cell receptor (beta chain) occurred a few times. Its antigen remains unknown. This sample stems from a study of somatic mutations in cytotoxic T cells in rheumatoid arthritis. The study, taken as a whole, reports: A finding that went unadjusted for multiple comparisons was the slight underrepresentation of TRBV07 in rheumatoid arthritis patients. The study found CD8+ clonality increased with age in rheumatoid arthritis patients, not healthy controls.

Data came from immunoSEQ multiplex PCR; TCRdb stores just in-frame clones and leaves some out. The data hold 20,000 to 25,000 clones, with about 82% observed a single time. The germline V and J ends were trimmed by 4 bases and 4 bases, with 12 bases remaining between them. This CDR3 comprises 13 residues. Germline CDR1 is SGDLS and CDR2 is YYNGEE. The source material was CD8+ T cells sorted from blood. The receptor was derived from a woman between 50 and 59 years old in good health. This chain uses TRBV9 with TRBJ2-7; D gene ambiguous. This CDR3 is CASSPSVTYEQYF. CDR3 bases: TGTGCCAGCAGCCCAAGTGTAACGTACGAGCAGTACTTC.